The 10 T cell receptor beta chains listed next were all sequenced from one sample in a study of blood T cells in healthy people across ages. Sample-barcoded 5' priming and a J-beta primer mix drove a second PCR of 7 to 11 cycles. TCRdb re-called the 5' RACE reads with MiXCR, one entry per CDR3 protein. The sample has some 1.5 million distinct CDR3 sequences, 35% to 45% seen once. What was sequenced was blood. The source is a woman between 18 and 29 years old in good health.

V is TRBV24-1 and J is TRBJ2-1; TRBD2 agrees at 14 bases. The V gene's germline CDR1 is KGHDR and CDR2 SFDVKD. This CDR3 is 22 amino acids long. J lost 2 bases, V lost 2 bases, and 16 bases had no gene match. As DNA, the CDR3 is TGTGCCACCAGTGATTCGACAACCGGGACTAGCGGGAGCCGAGGAACCTACAATGAGCAGTTCTTC. This translates into CATSDSTTGTSGSRGTYNEQFF.

A few counts support this clonotype. The rearrangement uses TRBV20-1 and TRBJ1-1; D might be TRBD1 (6 bases). Trimming removed 0 bases at V and 12 bases at J, with 11 bases between. The CDR3 has 11 residues. Germline V gene sequence: CDR1 DFQATT, CDR2 SNEGSKA (reference sequence). The CDR3 protein is CSARDRTATFF. As DNA, the CDR3 is TGCAGTGCTAGAGATAGGACAGCAACTTTCTTT.

This clonotype was seen only a few times. The V call is TRBV6-6, the J call TRBJ1-2; a possible D gene is TRBD1 (5 bases). The CDR3 runs 16 residues. CDR1 is MNHNY, CDR2 SVGAGI, per germline (reference sequence). Trimming removed 5 bases from V and 5 bases from J, with 21 bases in between. The CDR3 is CASSTLGAPEGYGYTF. CDR3 bases: TGTGCCAGCAGTACGCTAGGGGCCCCTGAGGGGTATGGCTACACCTTC.

This clonotype has at least ten counts. The chain has TRBV24-1 and TRBJ1-2; D gene uncertain. Germline-derived CDR1 and CDR2 are KGHDR and SFDVKD. V was shortened by 4 bases and J by 4 bases, with 9 bases between the two germline ends. This CDR3 has 13 residues. DNA of the CDR3: TGTGCCACCAGTGACCCGGGAAGCTATGGCTACACCTTC. Protein product: CATSDPGSYGYTF.

The chain links TRBV14 to TRBJ2-3; a weak D match, TRBD1 (5 bases). The ends were cut back, 3 bases at V and 4 bases at J, with 17 bases in the middle. This CDR3 region has 16 residues. Germline assignment: CDR1 SGHDN and CDR2 FVKESK. The CDR3 sequence is CASSQGWPRRADTQYF. Written as DNA, the CDR3 is TGTGCCAGCAGCCAGGGGTGGCCCCGCAGGGCAGATACGCAGTATTTT. Full variable domain (rest looked up from reference TRBV14 and TRBJ2-3): EAGVTQFPSHSVIEKGQTVTLRCDPISGHDNLYWYRRVMGKEIKFLLHFVKESKQDESGMPNNRFLAERTGGTYSTLKVQPAELEDSGVYFCASSQGWPRRADTQYFGPGTRLTVL.

V gene TRBV20-1 combines with J gene TRBJ2-7, with D maybe TRBD1 (5 bases). The V gene's germline CDR1 is DFQATT and CDR2 SNEGSKA (reference sequence). This CDR3 has 14 amino acids. V was cut by 1 base and J by 2 bases, with 12 bases left in between. The CDR3 bases are TGCAGTGCTAGAGGAGACAGAAGCCCCTACGAGCAGTACTTC. Translating it yields CSARGDRSPYEQYF.

The chain couples TRBV10-1 to TRBJ2-1, with D perhaps matching TRBD1 or TRBD2 (5 bases each). Gene TRBJ2-7 matches the end of the DNA better, so the J call may be wrong. This CDR3 has 15 residues. Looked up from germline, CDR1 is WNHNN and CDR2 is SYGVQD (reference sequence). The CDR3 loop reads CASREDSLRGNEQYF. CDR3 nucleotides: TGCGCCAGCAGGGAGGATAGTCTTAGGGGCAATGAGCAGTACTTC.

V usage is TRBV14 and J usage is TRBJ2-1; the match to TRBD1 covers 7 bases. Per germline, CDR1 SGHDN and CDR2 FVKESK. After removal of 4 bases from V and 6 bases from J, the junction contained 12 bases not matched to a gene. This CDR3 region has 16 residues. The CDR3 here is CASSLRGDSTTNEQFF. Written as DNA, the CDR3 is TGTGCCAGCAGCCTGAGAGGGGACAGCACCACCAATGAGCAGTTCTTC.

The count of this clonotype is one. The chain joins TRBV7-8 to TRBJ2-4; 8 bases map to TRBD1. Germline V lookup: CDR1 SGHVS, CDR2 FQNEAQ. The CDR3 totals 14 residues. J lost 8 bases, V lost 3 bases, and 6 bases had no gene match. The CDR3 loop is CASSFPGGADIQYF. In nucleotides, the CDR3 is TGTGCCAGCAGCTTTCCAGGGGGCGCGGACATTCAGTACTTC.

This chain links TRBV5-6 with TRBJ2-3; possibly TRBD2 for D (5 bases). The CDR3 has 15 residues. Deletions cut 4 bases from V and 4 bases from J, with 16 bases between. Germline V gene data show CDR1 as SGHDT and CDR2 as YYEEEE. CDR3 nucleotides: TGTGCCAGCAGCACCCCGGGCCCCGGGGCAGATACGCAGTATTTT. It specifies CASSTPGPGADTQYF. Filled out from reference TRBV5-6 and TRBJ2-3, the complete variable domain reads DAGVTQSPTHLIKTRGQQVTLRCSPKSGHDTVSWYQQALGQGPQFIFQYYEEEERQRGNFPDRFSGHQFPNYSSELNVNALLLGDSALYLCASSTPGPGADTQYFGPGTRLTVL.